Listed here are 20 T cell receptor beta chains from one sample, sequenced in a study of T cells in pancreatic ductal adenocarcinoma. Here immunoSEQ multiplex PCR was the method, and the copy in TCRdb shows in-frame clones only, minus some. This sample has about 4,600 clones; around 68% occur once, and the top ten carry approximately 13%. Selected pancreatic ductal adenocarcinoma patients had undergone surgery without neoadjuvant therapy. The sample consisted of pancreatic tumor tissue. These receptors came from a human donor with pancreatic ductal adenocarcinoma.

V gene TRBV19 combines with J gene TRBJ1-2; the D gene is possibly TRBD1 (5 bases). Germline V lookup: CDR1 LNHDA, CDR2 SQIVND (reference sequence). The CDR3 contains 13 residues. Trimming shortened V by 1 base and J by 4 bases, and 7 bases separated the two germline ends. CDR3 in amino acids: CASSIVGVYGYTF. The CDR3 nucleotides are TGTGCCAGTAGTATAGTAGGGGTCTATGGCTACACCTTC.

This chain's CDR3 is CASSLVPDRGYEQYF. The CDR3, as DNA: TGTGCCAGCAGCTTAGTCCCGGACAGGGGCTACGAGCAGTACTTC. V and J are TRBV7-9 and TRBJ2-7; 9 bases map to TRBD1. Trimming at V came to 1 base and at J to 3 bases, leaving 4 bases not matched to a gene. The CDR3 runs 15 residues. CDR1 is SEHNR and CDR2 is FQNEAQ in the germline V gene (reference sequence).

In this sample, this clone is large. The rearrangement links TRBV4-1 to TRBJ2-3; no clear D gene. Germline CDR1 reads MGHRA; CDR2 reads YSYEKL. This CDR3 comprises 14 residues. The V end lost 3 bases, the J end lost 0 bases, and 7 bases lay between the germline ends. The CDR3 nucleotides read TGCGCCAGCAGCCAGACCTCTAGCACAGATACGCAGTATTTT. It is translated as CASSQTSSTDTQYF.

This clone was observed a few times. The rearrangement links TRBV7-9 to TRBJ2-7, with 9 bases that match TRBD1. After removal of 6 bases from V and 4 bases from J, the junction contained 7 bases not matched to a gene. Germline V lookup: CDR1 SEHNR, CDR2 FQNEAQ (reference sequence). The CDR3 extends over 14 amino acids. CDR3 in DNA: TGTGCCAGCAGTTTGACAGGGGGGTATTACGAGCAGTACTTC. This encodes CASSLTGGYYEQYF. Full variable domain (outside the CDR3, taken from reference TRBV7-9 and TRBJ2-7): DTGVSQNPRHKITKRGQNVTFRCDPISEHNRLYWYRQTLGQGPEFLTYFQNEAQLEKSRLLSDRFSAERPKGSFSTLEIQRTEQGDSAMYLCASSLTGGYYEQYFGPGTRLTVT.

This clone was recorded once. This chain connects TRBV27 to TRBJ2-1; 10 bases agree with TRBD2. Trimming cost V 5 bases and J 4 bases; bases outside gene matches: 8. Germline CDR1 MNHEY, CDR2 SMNVEV (reference sequence). This CDR3 region has 16 residues. The CDR3 DNA follows: TGTGCCAGCAGTCTACGCGGGACTAGCGATTACAATGAGCAGTTCTTC. It encodes CASSLRGTSDYNEQFF.

This clone was seen a handful of times. The V call is TRBV5-6, the J call TRBJ1-2, with 7 bases fitting TRBD1. CDR3 length equals 14 residues. Germline CDR1 SGHDT, CDR2 YYEEEE. The J segment lost 7 bases and the V segment lost 1 base, leaving 7 bases of the junction unmatched. The CDR3 region is CASSLNVGGSGYTF. The CDR3 coding sequence is TGTGCCAGCAGCTTGAATGTAGGGGGCTCTGGCTACACCTTC.

The V and J genes are TRBV7-2 and TRBJ2-2; tentatively, D is TRBD2 (5 bases). Germline-derived CDR1 and CDR2 are SGHTA and FQGNSA. Trimming shortened V by 2 bases and J by 7 bases, and 14 bases separated the two germline ends. The CDR3 runs 15 residues. In nucleotides, the CDR3 is TGTGCCAGCAGCTTATCACCGGGATTCGTCGGGGAGCTGTTTTTT. The encoded protein is CASSLSPGFVGELFF.

This clone came up once. This sequence joins TRBV27 and TRBJ2-7; 7 bases agree with TRBD1. From germline, CDR1 is MNHEY and CDR2 SMNVEV (reference sequence). The V gene end was trimmed by 6 bases and the J gene end by 4 bases; junction bases not matched to a gene: 6. This CDR3 contains 13 residues. The CDR3 region is CASRKQGRYEQYF. CDR3 nucleotides: TGTGCCAGCAGAAAACAGGGGCGGTACGAGCAGTACTTC.

The V and J genes are TRBV27 and TRBJ2-1, with D possibly being TRBD1 or TRBD2 (5 bases each). V was trimmed by 3 bases and J by 4 bases, leaving 10 bases between them. The CDR3 contains 14 residues. Germline values: CDR1 MNHEY, CDR2 SMNVEV (reference sequence). The CDR3 nucleotides read TGTGCCAGCAGTTTGGGACCCGGTTACAATGAGCAGTTCTTC. It translates to CASSLGPGYNEQFF.

This chain links TRBV5-1 with TRBJ2-1; TRBD1 is a possible D gene (8 bases). CDR1 and CDR2 from the germline V gene are SGHRS and YFSETQ. Trimming pared 4 bases from V and 1 base from J, leaving 12 bases between. This CDR3 is built from 15 residues. The CDR3 here is CASSPQGGSYNEQFF. The CDR3 DNA follows: TGCGCCAGCAGCCCACAGGGGGGGTCCTACAATGAGCAGTTCTTC. Combining the CDR3 with reference TRBV5-1 and TRBJ2-1 gives the whole variable domain KAGVTQTPRYLIKTRGQQVTLSCSPISGHRSVSWYQQTPGQGLQFLFEYFSETQRNKGNFPGRFSGRQFSNSRSEMNVSTLELGDSALYLCASSPQGGSYNEQFFGPGTRLTVL.

The chain employs TRBV30 and TRBJ2-1; possible D gene TRBD1, 6 bases. Trimming took 0 bases from V and 12 from J, leaving 18 bases between them. Germline values: CDR1 GTSNPN, CDR2 SVGIG (reference sequence). CDR3 length equals 14 residues. The CDR3 loop reads CAWSVPERQGWQFF. The CDR3 bases are TGTGCCTGGAGTGTACCTGAACGCCAGGGGTGGCAGTTCTTC.

The rearrangement joins TRBV7-2 to TRBJ2-5; TRBD2 is a possible D gene (6 bases). Trimming took off 1 base at V and 1 base at J, with 13 bases between the two ends. The germline CDR1 and CDR2 sequences are SGHTA and FQGNSA. This CDR3 is built from 16 residues. CDR3 coding DNA: TGTGCCAGCAGCTTAGAACATGGGCGGGGCCAAGAGACCCAGTACTTC. This encodes CASSLEHGRGQETQYF. The full variable domain, rest sourced from reference TRBV7-2 and TRBJ2-5, is GAGVSQSPSNKVTEKGKDVELRCDPISGHTALYWYRQSLGQGLEFLIYFQGNSAPDKSGLPSDRFSAERTGGSVSTLTIQRTQQEDSAVYLCASSLEHGRGQETQYFGPGTRLLVL.

The chain has TRBV19 and TRBJ2-3; D not resolved. The CDR3 consists of 15 residues. Germline V gene data show CDR1 as LNHDA and CDR2 as SQIVND (reference sequence). With 9 bases removed from V and 0 bases from J, the gap between germline ends came to 16 bases. CDR3 region: CASTPTVLSTDTQYF. Here the CDR3 DNA reads TGTGCCAGCACGCCGACTGTCCTTAGCACAGATACGCAGTATTTT. Full variable domain (outside the CDR3, taken from reference TRBV19 and TRBJ2-3): DGGITQSPKYLFRKEGQNVTLSCEQNLNHDAMYWYRQDPGQGLRLIYYSQIVNDFQKGDIAEGYSVSREKKESFPLTVTSAQKNPTAFYLCASTPTVLSTDTQYFGPGTRLTVL.

The gene calls are TRBV11-2 and TRBJ1-6, with D maybe TRBD1 (5 bases). V dropped 0 bases and J dropped 7 bases, with 10 bases sitting between them. The CDR3 consists of 15 residues. The V gene's germline CDR1 is SGHAT and CDR2 FQNNGV. The CDR3 DNA is TGTGCCAGCAGCTTAGAACAGGCCTTCAATTCACCCCTCCACTTT. Translating gives CASSLEQAFNSPLHF. Using reference TRBV11-2 and TRBJ1-6 for the parts outside the CDR3, the full variable domain is EAGVAQSPRYKIIEKRQSVAFWCNPISGHATLYWYQQILGQGPKLLIQFQNNGVVDDSQLPKDRFSAERLKGVDSTLKIQPAKLEDSAVYLCASSLEQAFNSPLHFGNGTRLTVT.

The chain recombines TRBV6-1 with TRBJ2-1, with D possibly matching TRBD1 (6 bases). V lost 10 bases, J lost 10 bases, and 14 bases lay in between. The CDR3 has 11 amino acids. Germline CDR1 reads MNHNS; CDR2 reads SASEGT. The CDR3 sequence is CATNDRREQFF. The CDR3 nucleotides are TGTGCCACCAACGACAGGCGGGAGCAGTTCTTC.

This clone was seen a handful of times. This chain connects TRBV18 to TRBJ1-2; D is uncertain. Germline CDR1 KGHSH, CDR2 LQKENI. Between the trimmed V and J ends, which lost 5 bases and 7 bases, there was a span of 14 bases. The CDR3 extends over 13 amino acids. The CDR3 reads CASSKTAEGGYTF. The CDR3 region has the DNA TGTGCCAGCTCAAAGACCGCCGAGGGTGGCTACACCTTC.

V gene TRBV11-3 combines with J gene TRBJ2-3; the match to TRBD1 covers 9 bases. This CDR3 is built from 15 residues. Germline V lookup: CDR1 SGHNT, CDR2 YENEEA. After removal of 5 bases from V and 1 base from J, the junction contained 4 bases not matched to a gene. CDR3 region: CASSPGTGRTDTQYF. DNA for the CDR3: TGTGCCAGCAGCCCCGGGACAGGGCGCACAGATACGCAGTATTTT.

This clone was found a few times. The gene calls are TRBV2 and TRBJ2-7, with 7 positions matching TRBD1. This CDR3 region has 13 residues. Looked up from germline, CDR1 is SNHLY and CDR2 is FYNNEI. Trimming took 4 bases from V and 5 from J; bases not matched to a gene: 5. The CDR3 protein is CASSAQGFNEQYF. The DNA of the CDR3 is TGTGCCAGCAGTGCACAGGGGTTCAACGAGCAGTACTTC. Looking up the rest from reference TRBV2 and TRBJ2-7 gives the full variable domain: EPEVTQTPSHQVTQMGQEVILRCVPISNHLYFYWYRQILGQKVEFLVSFYNNEISEKSEIFDDQFSVERPDGSNFTLKIRSTKLEDSAMYFCASSAQGFNEQYFGPGTRLTVT.

There are a few counts of this clone. Different DNA sequences within this sample yield the same CDR3. The rearrangement uses TRBV4-2 and TRBJ2-3; perhaps TRBD2 as D (6 bases). Germline V lookup: CDR1 LGHNA, CDR2 YNFKEQ. V lost 4 bases, J lost 2 bases, and 10 bases lay in between. The CDR3 totals 14 residues. As DNA, the CDR3 is TGTGCCAGCAGCCTAGCGGAGCCCACAGATACGCAGTATTTT. Translation: CASSLAEPTDTQYF.

The gene calls are TRBV5-4 and TRBJ2-1; TRBD1 is a possible D gene (6 bases). V lost 0 bases and J lost 4, with 14 bases in between. The CDR3 totals 16 residues. Germline values: CDR1 SGHNT, CDR2 YYREEE (reference sequence). CDR3 in amino acids: CASSLGGGVGYNEQFF. For the CDR3, the DNA is TGTGCCAGCAGCTTGGGAGGGGGAGTTGGGTACAATGAGCAGTTCTTC.